The clone carrying this T cell receptor beta chain was picked up one time. Its antigen is not identified. The CDR3 spans 18 residues. In germline, CDR1 is SGHTA, CDR2 FQGNSA. V dropped 1 base and J dropped 8 bases, with 26 bases sitting between them. The PCR had 60 Vbeta and 13 Jbeta primers. Some clones are missing from TCRdb's copy, which holds only in-frame ones; the method was immunoSEQ multiplex PCR. The sample lists 90,000 to 130,000 clones; 55% to 75% were seen once. This record comes from a study of cytomegalovirus exposure and HLA in healthy donors. Regarding the study as a whole: Later analysis suggested most CMV-associated TCR beta chains were HLA-restricted.

The rearrangement uses TRBV7-2 and TRBJ1-2, with a weak D call TRBD1 (6 bases). This TCR was recovered from a man under 40 in good health and CMV-seropositive. The source material was PBMCs. The CDR3 DNA sequence: TGTGCCAGCAGCTTAGTTGAGGACAGAAAAGTAGGTTTAAAGGGCTACACCTTC. Residues: CASSLVEDRKVGLKGYTF.